This T cell receptor (beta chain) was sequenced for a study of T cells after yellow fever vaccination. This clonotype was counted only a few times. 5'RACE template switching generated TCR cDNA, adding a universal primer site and UMIs. TCRdb called the 5' RACE reads again in MiXCR, with one record for every CDR3 protein. The table has about 300,000 distinct CDR3 sequences, 6.5% to 8.5% seen once. V shed 1 base and J 5 bases; nucleotides not matched to a gene: 5. This CDR3 is built from 15 residues. The TCR originated in a man younger than 35 who received the YFV17D yellow fever vaccine. Material: PBMCs, obtained 35 to 50 days after the first yellow fever vaccination. The chain uses TRBV12-3 or TRBV12-4 and TRBJ2-1; 7 nucleotides align to TRBD1. CDR3 in DNA: TGTGCCAGCAGTTTAGTGACAGGGTGGGACAATGAGCAGTTCTTC. The encoded protein is CASSLVTGWDNEQFF.